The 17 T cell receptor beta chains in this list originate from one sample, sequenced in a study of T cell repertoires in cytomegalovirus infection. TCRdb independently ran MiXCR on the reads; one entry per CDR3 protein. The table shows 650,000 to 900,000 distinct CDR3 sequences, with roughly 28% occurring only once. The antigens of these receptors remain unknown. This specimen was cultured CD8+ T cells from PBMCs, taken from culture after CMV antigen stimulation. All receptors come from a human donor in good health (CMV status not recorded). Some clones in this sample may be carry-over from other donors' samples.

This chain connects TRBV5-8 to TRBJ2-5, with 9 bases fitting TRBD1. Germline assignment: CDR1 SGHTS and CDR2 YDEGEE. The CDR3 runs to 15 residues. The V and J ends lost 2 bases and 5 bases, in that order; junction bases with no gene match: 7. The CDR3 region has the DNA TGTGCCAGCAGCTTTCGGACAGGGGAAAGGGAGACCCAGTACTTC. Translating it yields CASSFRTGERETQYF.

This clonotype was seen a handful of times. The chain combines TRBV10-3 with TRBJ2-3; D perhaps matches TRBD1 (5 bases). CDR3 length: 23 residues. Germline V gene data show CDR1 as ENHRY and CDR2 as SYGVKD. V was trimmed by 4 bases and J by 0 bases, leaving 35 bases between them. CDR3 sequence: CAISGPSNGSGPTTVSSTDTQYF. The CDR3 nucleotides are TGTGCCATCAGTGGGCCATCTAATGGCTCAGGGCCCACTACAGTATCTAGCACAGATACGCAGTATTTT.

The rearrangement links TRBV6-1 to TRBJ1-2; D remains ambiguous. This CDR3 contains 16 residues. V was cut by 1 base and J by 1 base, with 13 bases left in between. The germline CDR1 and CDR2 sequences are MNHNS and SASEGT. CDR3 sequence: CASSEEQQPINYGYTF. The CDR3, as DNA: TGTGCCAGCAGTGAAGAACAACAGCCTATTAACTATGGCTACACCTTC.

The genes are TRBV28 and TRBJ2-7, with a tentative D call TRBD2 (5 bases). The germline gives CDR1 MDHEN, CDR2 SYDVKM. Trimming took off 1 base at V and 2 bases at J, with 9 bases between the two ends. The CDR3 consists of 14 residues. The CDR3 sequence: CASSLSGIPYEQYV. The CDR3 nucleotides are TGTGCCAGCAGTTTATCGGGAATCCCCTACGAGCAGTACGTC.

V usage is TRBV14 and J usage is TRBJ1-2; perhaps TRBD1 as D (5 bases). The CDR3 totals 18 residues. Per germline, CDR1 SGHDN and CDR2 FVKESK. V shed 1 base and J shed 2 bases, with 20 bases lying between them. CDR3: CASSQVGAGETRNYGYTF. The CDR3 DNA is TGTGCCAGCAGCCAAGTAGGGGCCGGCGAAACCCGAAACTATGGCTACACCTTC.

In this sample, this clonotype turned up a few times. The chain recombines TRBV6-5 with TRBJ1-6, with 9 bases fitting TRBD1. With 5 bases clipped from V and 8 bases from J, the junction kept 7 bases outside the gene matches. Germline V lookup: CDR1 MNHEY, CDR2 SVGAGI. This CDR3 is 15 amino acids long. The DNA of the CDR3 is TGTGCCAGCAGTACGCCGGGACAGGGTGATTCACCCCTCCACTTT. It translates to CASSTPGQGDSPLHF.

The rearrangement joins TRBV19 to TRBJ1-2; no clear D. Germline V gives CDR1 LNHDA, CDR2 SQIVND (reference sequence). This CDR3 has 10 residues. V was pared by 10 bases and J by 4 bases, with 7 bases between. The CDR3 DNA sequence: TGTGCCACTTTAAGCTATGGCTACACCTTC. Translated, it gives CATLSYGYTF.

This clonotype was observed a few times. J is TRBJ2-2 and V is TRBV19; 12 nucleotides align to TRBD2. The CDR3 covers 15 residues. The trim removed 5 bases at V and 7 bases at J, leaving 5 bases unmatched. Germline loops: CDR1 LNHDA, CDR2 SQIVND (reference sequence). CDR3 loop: CASSSGLAGFGELFF. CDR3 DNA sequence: TGTGCCAGTAGTTCCGGACTAGCGGGGTTCGGGGAGCTGTTTTTT.

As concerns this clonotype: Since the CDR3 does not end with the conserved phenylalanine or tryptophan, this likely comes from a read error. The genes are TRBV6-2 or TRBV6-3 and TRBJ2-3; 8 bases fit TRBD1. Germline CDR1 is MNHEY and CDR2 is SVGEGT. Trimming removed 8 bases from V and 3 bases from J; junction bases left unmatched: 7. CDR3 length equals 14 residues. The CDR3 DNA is TGTGCCAGCTACGGACAGGGTAGGACAGATACGCAGTATTTG. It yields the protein CASYGQGRTDTQYL.

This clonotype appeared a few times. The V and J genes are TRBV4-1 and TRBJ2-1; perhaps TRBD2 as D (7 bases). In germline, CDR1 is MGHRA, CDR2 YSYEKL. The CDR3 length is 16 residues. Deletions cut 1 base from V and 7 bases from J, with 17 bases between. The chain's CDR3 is CASSQGWGGPGNEQFF. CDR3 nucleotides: TGCGCCAGCAGCCAAGGGTGGGGGGGCCCTGGTAATGAGCAGTTCTTC.

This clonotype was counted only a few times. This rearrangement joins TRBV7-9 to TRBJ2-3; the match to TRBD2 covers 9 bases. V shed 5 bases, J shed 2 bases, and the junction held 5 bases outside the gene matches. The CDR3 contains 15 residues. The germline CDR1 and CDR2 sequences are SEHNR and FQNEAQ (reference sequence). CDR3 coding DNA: TGTGCCAGCAGCCGGCGACTAGCGGCCACAGATACGCAGTATTTT. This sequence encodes CASSRRLAATDTQYF.

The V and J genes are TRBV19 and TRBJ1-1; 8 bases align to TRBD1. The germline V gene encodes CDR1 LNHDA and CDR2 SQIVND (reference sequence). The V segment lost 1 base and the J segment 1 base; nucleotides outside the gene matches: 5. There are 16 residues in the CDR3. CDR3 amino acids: CASSIVWTGKNTEAFF. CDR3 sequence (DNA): TGTGCCAGTAGTATAGTTTGGACAGGGAAGAACACTGAAGCTTTCTTT.

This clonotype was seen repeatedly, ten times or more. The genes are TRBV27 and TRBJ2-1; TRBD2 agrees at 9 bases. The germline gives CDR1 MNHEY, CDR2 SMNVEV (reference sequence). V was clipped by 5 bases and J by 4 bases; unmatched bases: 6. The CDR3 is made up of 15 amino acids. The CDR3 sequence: CASSATSGPYNEQFF. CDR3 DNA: TGTGCCAGCAGTGCGACTAGCGGACCTTACAATGAGCAGTTCTTC.

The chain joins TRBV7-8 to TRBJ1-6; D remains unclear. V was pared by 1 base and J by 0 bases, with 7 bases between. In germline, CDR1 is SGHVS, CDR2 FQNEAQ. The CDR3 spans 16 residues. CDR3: CASSLEGFSYNSPLHF. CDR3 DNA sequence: TGTGCCAGCAGCTTAGAAGGGTTCTCCTATAATTCACCCCTCCACTTT.

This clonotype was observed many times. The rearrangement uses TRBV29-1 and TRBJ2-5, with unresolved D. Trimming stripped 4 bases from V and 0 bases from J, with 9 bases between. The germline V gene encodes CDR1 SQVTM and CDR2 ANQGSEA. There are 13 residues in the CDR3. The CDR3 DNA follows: TGCAGCGTTGCTCGGAATTACCAAGAGACCCAGTACTTC. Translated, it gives CSVARNYQETQYF.

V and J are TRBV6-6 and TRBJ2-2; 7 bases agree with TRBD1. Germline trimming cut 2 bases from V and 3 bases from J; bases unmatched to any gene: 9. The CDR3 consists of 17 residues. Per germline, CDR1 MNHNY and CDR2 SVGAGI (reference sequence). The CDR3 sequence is CASSYEDRDGYTGELFF. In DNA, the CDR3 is TGTGCCAGCAGTTACGAAGACAGGGACGGGTACACCGGGGAGCTGTTTTTT.

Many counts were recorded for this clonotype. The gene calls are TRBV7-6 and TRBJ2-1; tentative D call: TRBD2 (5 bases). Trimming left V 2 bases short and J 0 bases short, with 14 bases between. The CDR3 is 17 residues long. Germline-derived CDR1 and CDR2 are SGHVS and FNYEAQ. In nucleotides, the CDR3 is TGTGCCAGCAGCTTATTGGTGGGCGGAGGCTCCTACAATGAGCAGTTCTTC. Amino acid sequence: CASSLLVGGGSYNEQFF.